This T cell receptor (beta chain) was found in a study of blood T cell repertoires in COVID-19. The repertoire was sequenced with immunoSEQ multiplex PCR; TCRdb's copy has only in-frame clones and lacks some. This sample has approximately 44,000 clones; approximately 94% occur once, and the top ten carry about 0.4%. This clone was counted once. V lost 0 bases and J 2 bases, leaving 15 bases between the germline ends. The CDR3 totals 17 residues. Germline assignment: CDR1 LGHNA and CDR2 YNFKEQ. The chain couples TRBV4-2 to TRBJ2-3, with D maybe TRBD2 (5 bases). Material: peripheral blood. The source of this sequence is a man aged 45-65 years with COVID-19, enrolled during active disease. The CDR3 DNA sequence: TGTGCCAGCAGCCAAGATGTCGGCCTAGCCTTCACAGATACGCAGTATTTT. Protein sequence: CASSQDVGLAFTDTQYF.